This TCR beta chain originates from a study of CD8 T cells in ankylosing spondylitis. Findings and caveats of the study: Blood from ankylosing spondylitis patients appeared to carry a characteristic roughly 8-variant TCR beta motif. Prior work had noted some motif variants in reactive arthritis blood and synovial fluid. Enrichment of disease-linked clones was reportedly significant in matched ankylosing spondylitis synovial fluid.

Quantitative 5'-RACE with molecular barcodes was used to make the TCR beta libraries. TCRdb reprocessed the 5' RACE reads via MiXCR and lists one record per CDR3 protein. The profile shows about 500,000 distinct CDR3 sequences, about 13% of them singletons. Of note for this clonotype: Its antigen remains unidentified.

Sample: blood, either unsorted or a sorted T cell fraction (not recorded which). This receptor was obtained from a male donor with ankylosing spondylitis.

The CDR3 bases are TGTGCCACCAGTGACAACAGGGGGCCCCGCTCCTACAATGAGCAGTTCTTC. Its translation is CATSDNRGPRSYNEQFF. V gene TRBV24-1 combines with J gene TRBJ2-1, with TRBD1 matching over 9 bases. Germline CDR1 KGHDR, CDR2 SFDVKD. The V and J ends lost 4 bases and 0 bases, in that order; junction bases with no gene match: 6. The length of the CDR3 is 17 residues.